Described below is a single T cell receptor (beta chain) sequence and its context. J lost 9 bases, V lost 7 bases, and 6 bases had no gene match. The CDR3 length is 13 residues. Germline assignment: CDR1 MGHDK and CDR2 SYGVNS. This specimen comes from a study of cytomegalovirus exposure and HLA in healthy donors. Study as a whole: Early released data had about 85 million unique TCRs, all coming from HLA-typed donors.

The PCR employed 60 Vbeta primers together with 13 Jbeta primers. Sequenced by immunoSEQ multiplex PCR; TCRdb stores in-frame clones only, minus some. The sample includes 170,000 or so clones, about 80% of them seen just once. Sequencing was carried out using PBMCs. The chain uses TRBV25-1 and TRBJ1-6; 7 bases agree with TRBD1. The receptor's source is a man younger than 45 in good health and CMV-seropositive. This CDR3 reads CASTRDSGSPLHF. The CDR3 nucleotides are TGTGCCAGCACCCGGGACAGCGGTTCACCCCTCCACTTT.